The clone carrying this T cell receptor beta chain came up many times. Covering alpha and beta chains, TRAV- and TRBV-specific primers were used for the first-strand cDNA. The PCR that amplified TCRs ran for approximately 20 cycles, relying on a constant-region primer and a V-primer adapter. TCRdb independently ran MiXCR on the reads; one entry per CDR3 protein. The data contain more than 70,000 distinct CDR3 sequences, more than 20% of them seen just once; the ten biggest clones take up about 13%. These data are taken from a study of low-dose radiotherapy and immunotherapy resistance in tumors. Study-level background: Each fraction for Cohort 1 was 0.5 Gy, given every 2 weeks, and the total came to 6.5 Gy. Ipilimumab 1 mg/kg every six weeks, together with nivolumab 240 mg every two weeks, was given intravenously to patients. A daily 300 mg dose of oral aspirin was taken by patients for four cycles from cycle 1 day 1.

Germline assignment: CDR1 SGHRS and CDR2 YFSETQ. The V segment lost 3 bases and the J segment 6 bases; nucleotides outside the gene matches: 4. This CDR3 has 15 amino acids. As to time point: after trial treatment. Documented treatment: LDRT plus nivolumab, ipilimumab, low-dose cyclophosphamide and aspirin (RACIN trial). Eligibility was restricted to patients presenting with advanced solid tumors that lacked tumor-infiltrating lymphocytes. The sequence was obtained from a female donor with ovarian cancer. The gene calls are TRBV5-1 and TRBJ2-2; 11 bases fit TRBD2. The sample here was PBMCs, taken after low-dose radiotherapy plus immunotherapy. CDR3 region: CASSYLAGGAGELFF. CDR3 nucleotides: TGCGCCAGCAGCTACCTAGCGGGAGGCGCCGGGGAGCTGTTTTTT.